This TCR beta chain is drawn from a study of T cell responses to AZD1222 COVID-19 vaccine. Study findings and constraints: White British donors predominated, females outnumbered males, and clonal diversity was possibly underestimated. CD4 TCRs linked to vaccination spanned spike, dominating at 160-218 and 743-854. Nearly half of spike-specific TCRs reportedly go after variant regions that carry no mutations. A rise in Spike-specific TCR breadth and depth followed two AZD1222 doses.

V was cut by 0 bases and J by 2 bases, with 10 bases left in between. The CDR3 is 15 amino acids. CDR1 and CDR2 from the germline V gene are MNHEY and SVGAGI. Here immunoSEQ multiplex PCR was the method, and the copy in TCRdb shows in-frame clones only, minus some. The sample lists nearly 110,000 clones, about 90% seen once, with approximately 4.8% in the top ten. Points on this clone: Its target is not known.

The starting material was peripheral blood, obtained 28 days after the second AZD1222 dose. The TCR originated in an adult who received the AZD1222 COVID-19 vaccine. The V call is TRBV6-5, the J call TRBJ1-1; D gene unclear. The CDR3 region has the DNA TGTGCCAGCAGTTACTCCGTCCCCCCCAACACTGAAGCTTTCTTT. Its protein product is CASSYSVPPNTEAFF.